This T cell receptor beta chain was identified during a study of T-cell reconstitution after alpha-beta-depleted transplantation in children. The study, taken as a whole, reports: It was newly produced T cells that mostly accounted for T-cell counts and diversity one year after transplant.

From germline, CDR1 is SGHAT and CDR2 FQNNGV. V dropped 3 bases and J dropped 4; count of bases not matched to a gene: 17. The CDR3 runs to 19 residues. Unique molecular identifiers were used to barcode this TCRbeta library. TCRdb reprocessed the PCR reads via MiXCR and lists one record per CDR3 protein. The sample includes around 370,000 distinct CDR3 sequences, about a sixth of them seen just once. As for this clonotype: The antigen remains unidentified.

This chain links TRBV11-2 with TRBJ2-5; 10 nucleotides agree with TRBD2. Here the sequenced sample was PBMCs, mostly from graft donor cells, taken 360 days after TCRalphabeta/CD19-depleted stem cell transplant. The source is a male patient under 10 years old who had a stem cell transplant for acute lymphoblastic leukemia, so the T cells may come from the graft donor. The CDR3 spells CASSLTTGSSGSRGETQYF. CDR3 coding DNA: TGTGCCAGCAGCTTGACGACAGGTTCTAGCGGGAGTAGGGGAGAGACCCAGTACTTC.